Shown below are 14 T cell receptor beta chains from a single sample sequenced in a study of T cell repertoires in cytomegalovirus infection. Each CDR3 protein is one row after TCRdb ran MiXCR on the reads. The sample holds around 100,000 distinct CDR3 sequences, roughly a quarter seen once. Sequencing was carried out using CD8+ T cells from PBMCs. These receptors all stem from a human donor in good health (CMV status not recorded). Some clones in this sample may be carry-over from other donors' samples.

This clonotype was seen a single time. The germline gene is not matched at one end of the junction; a read error may be the cause. The chain recombines TRBV27 with TRBJ1-1; no definite D call. Germline values: CDR1 MNHEY, CDR2 SMNVEV (reference sequence). The CDR3 spans 15 residues. The CDR3 loop reads CASRLWAGSNTEAFF. The DNA of the CDR3 is TGTGCCAGCAGGTTATGGGCAGGTTCAAACACTGAAGCTTTCTTT.

In its sample, this clonotype was seen a few times. The chain combines TRBV28 with TRBJ2-7; 7 positions agree with TRBD2. The J segment lost 2 bases and the V segment lost 7 bases, leaving 8 bases of the junction unmatched. Germline CDR1 reads MDHEN; CDR2 reads SYDVKM. This CDR3 comprises 14 residues. The CDR3 here is CASTGGYRTYEQYF. CDR3 coding DNA: TGTGCCAGCACCGGGGGGTACAGAACCTACGAGCAGTACTTC.

V is TRBV11-2 and J is TRBJ2-1; maybe TRBD2 (5 bases). Deletions cut 5 bases from V and 1 base from J, with 18 bases between. Germline CDR1 and CDR2: SGHAT and FQNNGV. The CDR3 covers 17 residues. The CDR3 region is CASSPRGGGSSYNEQFF. The CDR3 DNA reads as TGTGCCAGCAGCCCCCGCGGTGGCGGGTCATCCTACAATGAGCAGTTCTTC.

V and J are TRBV5-1 and TRBJ2-7, with 7 bases fitting TRBD1. Germline V CDR1 and CDR2: SGHRS, YFSETQ. Unmatched junction bases numbered 5, after V lost 2 bases and J lost 3 bases. CDR3 length: 14 amino acids. As DNA, the CDR3 is TGCGCCAGCAGCTTATTAACAGGGGACTACGAGCAGTACTTC. Protein product: CASSLLTGDYEQYF.

This clonotype was observed a few times. The chain employs TRBV12-3 or TRBV12-4 and TRBJ2-1; TRBD2 matches at 12 bases. There are 13 residues in the CDR3. V lost 9 bases and J lost 4; bases outside the gene matches: 1. Written as DNA, the CDR3 is TGTGCCAGTCTAGCGGGAGGGTACAATGAGCAGTTCTTC. It is translated as CASLAGGYNEQFF.

The chain recombines TRBV29-1 with TRBJ1-5; a weak D match, TRBD1 (6 bases). V was pared by 4 bases and J by 1 base, with 14 bases between. The CDR3 loop spans 15 amino acids. Per the germline V gene, CDR1 is SQVTM and CDR2 is ANQGSEA. CDR3 in DNA: TGCAGCGTTGGGGACACTACCGACAGCAATCAGCCCCAGCATTTT. Protein product: CSVGDTTDSNQPQHF.

This chain uses TRBV30 with TRBJ1-1, with 12 bases fitting TRBD1. J gave up 0 bases and V 1 base, and 6 bases lay outside the gene matches. Germline loops: CDR1 GTSNPN, CDR2 SVGIG (reference sequence). CDR3 length equals 17 residues. CDR3 in amino acids: CAWSAGTGGDLNTEAFF. DNA of the CDR3: TGTGCCTGGAGTGCCGGGACAGGGGGCGACCTGAACACTGAAGCTTTCTTT.

The V and J genes are TRBV11-1 and TRBJ2-3; no firm D call. Germline lookup yields CDR1 SGHAT and CDR2 FQDESV (reference sequence). This CDR3 has 12 residues. The ends were cut back, 3 bases at V and 6 bases at J, with 7 bases in the middle. Here the CDR3 reads CASSFFLDTQYF. CDR3 DNA sequence: TGTGCCAGCAGCTTTTTTCTGGATACGCAGTATTTT.

The rearrangement links TRBV19 to TRBJ1-1, with 8 bases matching TRBD1. CDR1 and CDR2 (germline): LNHDA, SQIVND (reference sequence). The V segment lost 3 bases and the J segment 6 bases; nucleotides outside the gene matches: 15. The CDR3 runs to 17 residues. CDR3 nucleotides: TGTGCCAGTAGTATGCGCCAGGGGGCTTGGTTGGTCCCTGAAGCTTTCTTT. Amino acids: CASSMRQGAWLVPEAFF. The full variable domain, in which reference TRBV19 and TRBJ1-1 provide the parts outside the CDR3, is DGGITQSPKYLFRKEGQNVTLSCEQNLNHDAMYWYRQDPGQGLRLIYYSQIVNDFQKGDIAEGYSVSREKKESFPLTVTSAQKNPTAFYLCASSMRQGAWLVPEAFFGQGTRLTVV.

The chain couples TRBV6-2 or TRBV6-3 to TRBJ2-1, with TRBD2 as a possible D gene (5 bases). There are 16 residues in the CDR3. V lost 5 bases, J lost 0 bases, and 14 bases lay in between. Looked up from germline, CDR1 is MNHEY and CDR2 is SVGEGT. The CDR3 nucleotides read TGTGCCAGCAGTGTAGAGCGGAAGAGCTCCTACAATGAGCAGTTCTTC. Its translation: CASSVERKSSYNEQFF.

The V and J genes are TRBV28 and TRBJ1-3, with D maybe TRBD1 (5 bases). Germline V lookup: CDR1 MDHEN, CDR2 SYDVKM. Trimming took off 6 bases at V and 3 bases at J, with 15 bases between the two ends. The CDR3 length is 15 residues. CDR3 in DNA: TGTGCCAGCAGCCTCCGAGGGGTTGGTGGAAACACCATATATTTT. This translates into CASSLRGVGGNTIYF.

The CDR3 DNA reads as TGCAGCGTCGCAGGACTAGCGGGAGGGCCCGGAGAGACCCAGTACTTC. Protein sequence: CSVAGLAGGPGETQYF. The V call is TRBV29-1, the J call TRBJ2-5, with 15 nucleotides matching TRBD2. The CDR3 loop spans 16 amino acids. Germline CDR1 SQVTM, CDR2 ANQGSEA. The ends lost 6 bases at V and 4 bases at J; junction bases unmatched: 9.

The chain couples TRBV4-3 to TRBJ1-1; no clear D. Germline V gene data show CDR1 as LGHNA and CDR2 as YSLEER. The CDR3 loop spans 13 amino acids. Trimming stripped 5 bases from V and 1 base from J, with 8 bases between. CDR3: CASSTGWNTEAFF. The CDR3 DNA sequence: TGCGCCAGCAGCACCGGTTGGAACACTGAAGCTTTCTTT.

This clonotype has ten or more counts. This chain connects TRBV7-2 to TRBJ1-5; D not certain. Trimming removed 10 bases from V and 1 base from J, with 14 bases in between. Looked up from germline, CDR1 is SGHTA and CDR2 is FQGNSA. CDR3 size: 14 residues. The CDR3 here is CATKLAGSNQPQHF. The CDR3 region has the DNA TGTGCCACCAAGCTAGCTGGGAGCAATCAGCCCCAGCATTTT. Looking up the rest from reference TRBV7-2 and TRBJ1-5 gives the full variable domain: GAGVSQSPSNKVTEKGKDVELRCDPISGHTALYWYRQSLGQGLEFLIYFQGNSAPDKSGLPSDRFSAERTGGSVSTLTIQRTQQEDSAVYLCATKLAGSNQPQHFGDGTRLSIL.